This is a list of T cell receptor beta chains from one sample in a study of T cell changes during pregnancy in multiple sclerosis. This table comes from immunoSEQ multiplex PCR, and its TCRdb copy is limited to in-frame clones, with some not included. The table has 36,000 or so clones, about 91% seen once; the top ten hold around 10%. The sequenced sample was CD8+ T cells from peripheral blood mononuclear cells, obtained in the third trimester of pregnancy. The receptors shown here come from a female donor with multiple sclerosis, enrolled in a pregnancy study. Each CDR3 is given with its conserved first and last residue. The order of the fields is V gene, D gene, clone size, J gene, CDR3 DNA, CDR3 protein. The D gene is left open where the match is weak. Clone size is given for some rows only: seen once, a few or many times, or a class if the clone is expanded.

>TRBV19|.|.|TRBJ1-1
TGTGCCAGTAGCCGGAACACTGAAGCTTTCTTT
CASSRNTEAFF
>TRBV7-8|.|.|TRBJ2-3
TGTGCCAGCAGCCTCGAACTTCCACCAGGAGATACGCAGTATTTT
CASSLELPPGDTQYF
>TRBV7-2|TRBD1|.|TRBJ2-6
TGTGCCAGCAGCATACGGACAGGGGAGTCAGCCAACGTCCTGACTTTC
CASSIRTGESANVLTF
>TRBV6-1|TRBD2|.|TRBJ2-7
TGTGCCAGCAGTGAAGAGGTTAGCGGGAGATCCTACGAGCAGTACTTC
CASSEEVSGRSYEQYF
>TRBV14|.|.|TRBJ2-5
TGTGCCAGCAGCCCGGGTCTACCGTTGGAGACCCAGTACTTC
CASSPGLPLETQYF
>TRBV6-4|TRBD1|medium-sized|TRBJ2-1
TGTGCCAGCAGTGATTCCCTACCGGGACAGGGGACCAATGAGCAGTTCTTC
CASSDSLPGQGTNEQFF
>TRBV6-5|TRBD2|.|TRBJ2-1
TGTGCCAGCAGGGAACCGGGACTAGTTAACAATGAGCAGTTCTTC
CASREPGLVNNEQFF
>TRBV7-7|.|.|TRBJ2-2
TGTGCCAGCAGCTTAACGGCGGGGCCGAACACCGGGGAGCTGTTTTTT
CASSLTAGPNTGELFF
>TRBV30|.|.|TRBJ2-2
TGTGCCTGGGGCGGGACAGAACACGGGGAGCTGTTTTTT
CAWGGTEHGELFF
>TRBV7-9|.|once|TRBJ1-2
TGTGCCAGCAGCCCCCGACAGGATCTTTGGGGCTACACCTTC
CASSPRQDLWGYTF
>TRBV6-4|.|.|TRBJ1-5
TGTGCCAGCAGCCCCCAAGGCGAGGGCAATCAGCCCCAGCATTTT
CASSPQGEGNQPQHF
>TRBV4-3|.|few|TRBJ1-2
TGCGCCAGCAGCCAAGACGGGTTCGCCTATGGCTACACCTTC
CASSQDGFAYGYTF
>TRBV18|.|.|TRBJ2-1
TGTGCCAGCTCACCGGGGAGTCAGGGGAGTAATGAGCAGTTCTTC
CASSPGSQGSNEQFF